This T cell receptor (beta chain) was documented in a study of cytomegalovirus exposure and HLA in healthy donors. Researchers ran the PCR with 60 Vbeta and 13 Jbeta primers. Original processing notes: A later analysis counted approximately 80 million unique TCR beta chains, around 11 million shared. Measured with immunoSEQ multiplex PCR; TCRdb has only the in-frame clones, and not every one. The DNA gave D and trimming, while V, J and clone size come from that table. This sample yields around 250,000 clones, of which about 80% are seen a single time; roughly 7.4% belongs to the top ten. This CDR3 region has 17 residues. V dropped 1 base and J dropped 0 bases, with 15 bases sitting between them. Germline V gene data show CDR1 as MDHEN and CDR2 as SYDVKM. This clone turned up a few times.

This sequence was found in a woman aged 55-70 years in good health and CMV-seropositive. V usage is TRBV28 and J usage is TRBJ1-2; maybe TRBD1 (6 bases). Sequencing used PBMCs. The CDR3 DNA follows: TGTGCCAGCAGTTTATTAGCAGGGGCCATTTCTAACTATGGCTACACCTTC. Its protein product is CASSLLAGAISNYGYTF.